This TCR beta chain came from a study of metastatic and nonmetastatic thyroid tumors. As for the study in general: Comparison of repertoires was carried out across blood and tumor or nodule tissue from malignant and benign thyroid patients.

No patient received treatment before thyroid surgery. General study points: Across blood and tumor, TCR beta diversity in malignant thyroid tumors was reportedly significantly higher than in benign nodules.

Methods used by the authors: Clinicopathological groups supplied CDR3 differences that were used to build a distant-metastasis classifier for papillary thyroid cancer. TCRdb re-clonotyped the PCR reads via MiXCR. TCRdb, not the authors, supplied the V and J calls. The sample consists of approximately 17,000 clones, roughly 24% of them appearing once. Worth noting for this clone: What it binds is unknown. No conserved phenylalanine or tryptophan is present at the end of the CDR3, so a read error is the likely explanation.

This sequence originates from a female donor with papillary thyroid cancer or a benign thyroid nodule (not recorded which). Some clones in this sample may be carry-over from other donors' samples. The material sequenced was tumor tissue.

This chain's CDR3 is CASRRQGTGWQYL. The CDR3 region has the DNA TGCGCCAGCCGGCGACAGGGAACAGGCTGGCAGTACCTC. J is TRBJ2-7 and V is TRBV5-1; TRBD1 aligns across 7 bases. V gave up 7 bases and J gave up 9 bases; unmatched junction bases: 13. There are 13 residues in the CDR3. Germline V gene lookup returns CDR1 SGHRS and CDR2 YFSETQ.